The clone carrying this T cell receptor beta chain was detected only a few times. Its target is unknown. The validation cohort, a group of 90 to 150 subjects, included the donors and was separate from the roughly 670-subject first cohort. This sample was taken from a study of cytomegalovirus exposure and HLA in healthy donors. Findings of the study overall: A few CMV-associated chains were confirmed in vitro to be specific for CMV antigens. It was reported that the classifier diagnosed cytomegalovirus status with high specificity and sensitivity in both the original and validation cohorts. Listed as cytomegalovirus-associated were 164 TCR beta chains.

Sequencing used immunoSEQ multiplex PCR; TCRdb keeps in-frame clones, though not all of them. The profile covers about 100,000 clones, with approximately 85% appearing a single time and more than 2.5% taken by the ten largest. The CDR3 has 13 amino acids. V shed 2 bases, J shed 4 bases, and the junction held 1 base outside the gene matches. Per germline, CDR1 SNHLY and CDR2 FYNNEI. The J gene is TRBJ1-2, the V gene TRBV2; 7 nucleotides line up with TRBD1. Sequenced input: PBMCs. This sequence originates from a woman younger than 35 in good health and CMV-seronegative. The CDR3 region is CASSEQGVYGYTF. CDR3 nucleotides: TGTGCCAGCAGTGAACAGGGGGTCTATGGCTACACCTTC. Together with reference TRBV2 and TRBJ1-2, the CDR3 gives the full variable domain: EPEVTQTPSHQVTQMGQEVILRCVPISNHLYFYWYRQILGQKVEFLVSFYNNEISEKSEIFDDQFSVERPDGSNFTLKIRSTKLEDSAMYFCASSEQGVYGYTFGSGTRLTVV.